This TCR beta chain was observed in a study of T cells expressing NK-cell markers. Germline-derived CDR1 and CDR2 are SGHRS and YFSETQ. The CDR3 loop spans 17 amino acids. To note about this clonotype: Its antigen is unidentified.

In generating TCR beta cDNA, 5'RACE template switching with UMIs was used. TCRdb reprocessed the 5' RACE reads, keeping one entry per CDR3 protein, no DNA. The listing records 150,000 to 180,000 distinct CDR3 sequences. Study outcomes and limitations: These same clonotypes (in a few donors) also led the CD3+CD56-NKG2C+ fraction.

Sequencing input: blood T cells: a sorted CD56 or NKG2C T cell subset, CD4+ or CD8+ T cells, or bulk PBMC T cells (not recorded which). The J gene is TRBJ2-1, the V gene TRBV5-1; TCRdb names TRBD2, which stays unverified in the absence of DNA. The clonotype comes from a woman aged 45-60 years in good health. This CDR3 reads CASSLDPLAGVYNEQFF.